These T cell receptor beta chains were read from a single sample in a study of blood T cell repertoires in COVID-19. The assay was immunoSEQ multiplex PCR, and TCRdb's table has in-frame clones only and misses some. This sample carries some 30,000 clones, about 85% of them seen once, and the ten largest clones take around 17%. Sequenced: peripheral blood. The receptors were sampled from a woman aged 55 to 70 with active COVID-19. Both conserved end residues are part of each CDR3.

V gene: TRBV6-5; J gene: TRBJ2-2; CDR3 length: 14; CDR3 protein: CASSFGTNTGELFF
V gene: TRBV29-1; J gene: TRBJ2-3; CDR3 length: 9; CDR3 protein: CSAGYTQYF
V gene: TRBV11-2; J gene: TRBJ2-1; CDR3 length: 19; CDR3 protein: CASSTGQGPSGSSYNEQFF
V gene: TRBV5-1; J gene: TRBJ2-1; CDR3 length: 15; CDR3 protein: CASSLGLMDIPRTFF
V gene: TRBV19; J gene: TRBJ2-5; CDR3 length: 12; CDR3 protein: CASSRQGKTQYF
V gene: TRBV5-1; J gene: TRBJ2-2; CDR3 length: 17; CDR3 protein: CASSLLAGGANTGELFF
V gene: TRBV7-9; J gene: TRBJ2-2; CDR3 length: 19; CDR3 protein: CASSLREFYRGQGTGELFF
V gene: TRBV9; J gene: TRBJ1-4; CDR3 length: 14; CDR3 protein: CASSVGQGNEKLFF
V gene: TRBV7-9; J gene: TRBJ1-2; CDR3 length: 17; CDR3 protein: CASSPPGGQQANYGYTF
V gene: TRBV15; J gene: TRBJ2-1; CDR3 length: 15; CDR3 protein: CATSRDFTENNEQFF
V gene: TRBV7-9; J gene: TRBJ2-7; CDR3 length: 14; CDR3 protein: CASSLSEVTYEQYF
V gene: TRBV24-1; J gene: TRBJ1-5; CDR3 length: 15; CDR3 protein: CATSDSQASNQPQHF
V gene: TRBV6-5; J gene: TRBJ2-7; CDR3 length: 14; CDR3 protein: CASTTSGPPYEQYF
V gene: TRBV10-2; J gene: TRBJ1-1; CDR3 length: 12; CDR3 protein: CASRDSSTEAFF
V gene: TRBV2; J gene: TRBJ2-7; CDR3 length: 14; CDR3 protein: CASSWASGSYEQYF
V gene: TRBV10-2; J gene: TRBJ2-5; CDR3 length: 13; CDR3 protein: CASSVQGKETQYF
V gene: TRBV29-1; J gene: TRBJ2-5; CDR3 length: 13; CDR3 protein: CSVDLAGAKVQYF
V gene: TRBV5-1; J gene: TRBJ2-7; CDR3 length: 15; CDR3 protein: CASSLEGSEGPEQYF
V gene: TRBV6-5; J gene: TRBJ1-4; CDR3 length: 16; CDR3 protein: CASSSWGGANNEKLFF
V gene: TRBV20-1; J gene: TRBJ1-2; CDR3 length: 12; CDR3 protein: CSASLTGYGYTF
V gene: TRBV30; J gene: TRBJ1-6; CDR3 length: 14; CDR3 protein: CAWSSGQDNSPLHF
V gene: TRBV10-3; J gene: TRBJ2-1; CDR3 length: 15; CDR3 protein: CAISDTGLIYNEQFF
V gene: TRBV7-2; J gene: TRBJ1-6; CDR3 length: 16; CDR3 protein: CASSSLPPTAGSPLHF
V gene: TRBV5-1; J gene: TRBJ1-1; CDR3 length: 12; CDR3 protein: CASSPGQGEAFF
V gene: TRBV4-1; J gene: TRBJ1-4; CDR3 length: 13; CDR3 protein: CASSTGVNEKLFF
V gene: TRBV4-2; J gene: TRBJ2-7; CDR3 length: 14; CDR3 protein: CASSQAGGTHEQYF
V gene: TRBV6-5; J gene: TRBJ1-2; CDR3 length: 15; CDR3 protein: CASSPQTGAGYGYTF
V gene: TRBV27; J gene: TRBJ2-7; CDR3 length: 13; CDR3 protein: CASSYRSSYEQYF
V gene: TRBV12-3/TRBV12-4; J gene: TRBJ2-7; CDR3 length: 12; CDR3 protein: CASSTGLYEQYF
V gene: TRBV18; J gene: TRBJ2-5; CDR3 length: 15; CDR3 protein: CASSLIGQMSETQYF
V gene: TRBV7-9; J gene: TRBJ2-1; CDR3 length: 16; CDR3 protein: CASSLYAAGPPTEQFF
V gene: TRBV2; J gene: TRBJ1-3; CDR3 length: 15; CDR3 protein: CASSETVFAGNTIYF
V gene: TRBV23-1; J gene: TRBJ2-6; CDR3 length: 17; CDR3 protein: CASSHDRQGDGANVLTF
V gene: TRBV6-6; J gene: TRBJ1-1; CDR3 length: 13; CDR3 protein: CASSSTGGFEAFF
V gene: TRBV28; J gene: TRBJ2-1; CDR3 length: 16; CDR3 protein: CASSRLTGRGGNEQFF
V gene: TRBV7-9; J gene: TRBJ2-1; CDR3 length: 14; CDR3 protein: CASSLVQYYNEQFF
V gene: TRBV7-2; J gene: TRBJ2-1; CDR3 length: 15; CDR3 protein: CASSYQGASAHEQFF
V gene: TRBV10-3; J gene: TRBJ2-3; CDR3 length: 15; CDR3 protein: CAISDKGLSTDTQYF
V gene: TRBV23-1; J gene: TRBJ2-1; CDR3 length: 13; CDR3 protein: CANTGLNYNEQFF
V gene: TRBV5-6; J gene: TRBJ1-2; CDR3 length: 16; CDR3 protein: CASSLPSWQGKVGYTF
V gene: TRBV10-3; J gene: TRBJ2-3; CDR3 length: 16; CDR3 protein: CAISPFLAGEGDTQYF
V gene: TRBV20-1; J gene: TRBJ2-1; CDR3 length: 16; CDR3 protein: CSASRMGLAVHNEQFF
V gene: TRBV4-1; J gene: TRBJ1-2; CDR3 length: 13; CDR3 protein: CASSPPGEYGYTF
V gene: TRBV19; J gene: TRBJ1-2; CDR3 length: 12; CDR3 protein: CASWGGIYGYTF
V gene: TRBV3-1/TRBV3-2; J gene: TRBJ2-4; CDR3 length: 15; CDR3 protein: CASSLGTSVKNIQYF
V gene: TRBV20-1; J gene: TRBJ1-5; CDR3 length: 14; CDR3 protein: CSASPPTGVQPQHF
V gene: TRBV11-3; J gene: TRBJ1-2; CDR3 length: 18; CDR3 protein: CASSLEPRPRRRSYGYTF
V gene: TRBV9; J gene: TRBJ2-1; CDR3 length: 16; CDR3 protein: CARKRGSGKHYNEQFF
V gene: TRBV7-9; J gene: TRBJ1-5; CDR3 length: 15; CDR3 protein: CASSTGQYSNQPQHF